The clone carrying this T cell receptor beta chain was observed a few times. The data belong to a study of T cells in Graves' hyperthyroidism and ophthalmopathy. This CDR3 region has 12 residues. Trimming stripped 8 bases from V and 3 bases from J, with 11 bases between. CDR1 SQVTM and CDR2 ANQGSEA come from the germline V gene. RNA transcripts gave rise to amplified TCR beta CDR3 regions. With the HTBI primer set, the TCR CDR3 went through a first round of RT-PCR. TCRdb re-called the multiplex PCR reads through MiXCR, storing one row per CDR3 protein. The data show about 300,000 distinct CDR3 sequences, about 14% seen once.

This receptor was identified in a woman in her 30s with Graves' hyperthyroidism that later progressed to Graves' ophthalmopathy. The sequenced sample consisted of blood. The chain joins TRBV29-1 to TRBJ2-1; D may be TRBD2 (6 bases). CDR3 amino acids: CSFEGLYNEQFF. The CDR3 DNA reads as TGCAGCTTCGAGGGACTCTACAATGAGCAGTTCTTC.